This T cell receptor (beta chain) was recorded in a study of human T cells and chemical hapten exposure. This clonotype showed up many times. CDR1 and CDR2 from the germline V gene are SQVTM and ANQGSEA. CDR3 length: 18 residues. The junction had 15 bases not matched to a gene; V was cut back by 7 bases and J by 2 bases. Regarding time point: patch test 1, 2 weeks after DPC sensitization. Treatment in this sample: therapeutic diphenylcyclopropenone sensitization with weekly scalp DPC. TCRdb reprocessed the RACE reads with MiXCR, giving one entry per CDR3 protein. The sample contains some 190,000 distinct CDR3 sequences, about 22% of which appear only once.

The source material was whole blood, sampled in connection with sensitization to the hapten diphenylcyclopropenone (DPC). The gene calls are TRBV29-1 and TRBJ2-1; 12 bases align to TRBD2. The TCR sequence derives from a woman in her forties or fifties with alopecia areata. Some clones in this sample may be carry-over from other donors' samples. The CDR3 DNA sequence: TGCAGCGGGTGGGGAACTAGCGGGAGGCCCTCTGCCTACAATGAGCAGTTCTTC. Its protein is CSGWGTSGRPSAYNEQFF.